This T cell receptor (beta chain) was identified during a study of OX40 agonist ivuxolimab in advanced cancers. Whole-study context: Patients took ivuxolimab, an agonistic anti-OX40 (CD134) antibody.

Trimming removed 6 bases from V and 5 bases from J, with 13 bases in between. CDR3 length equals 13 residues. CDR1 MNHEY and CDR2 SVGAGI come from the germline V gene. Study-level findings and limits: Within 6 weeks, CD4+ and CD8+ blood T cells expanded clonally at 0.1 to 3.0 mg/kg. Expanded peripheral T cells had an undetermined antigen specificity. Compared with CD4+, CD8+ T cells on average had more expanded clones.

Measured with immunoSEQ multiplex PCR; TCRdb has only the in-frame clones, and not every one. The sample gives 90,000 to 95,000 clones, 80% to 90% of which show up once; about 4.5% is in the top ten. A note on this clone: Its specificity is not known.

This TCR was sampled from an adult with an advanced solid tumor such as melanoma, head and neck, liver or kidney cancer. This chain links TRBV6-5 with TRBJ1-2, with D perhaps TRBD1 (6 bases). Sequencing used CD4+ or CD8+ T cells sorted from blood, obtained in a trial of the OX40 agonist ivuxolimab. The CDR3 nucleotides are TGTGCCAGCAGCCAGACAGGAACTTATGGCTACACCTTC. Its protein is CASSQTGTYGYTF.